Given below is one T cell receptor beta chain in context. Its target is not known. Germline CDR1 SGHAT, CDR2 FQDESV (reference sequence). V shed 5 bases and J shed 2 bases, with 9 bases lying between them. This CDR3 region has 13 residues. The sorted-subset replicate PCRs were given around 0.2 ug DNA, which is about 30,000 T cell genomes. Clones were read by immunoSEQ multiplex PCR, and TCRdb kept only the in-frame ones, dropping some. In the table there are some 2.3 million clones, just over 90% of which are singletons. This sample was included in a study of shared clonotypes between healthy human individuals. The study's findings and limits: Generally, estimated richness proved larger in naive subsets than it did in memory subsets. Against clonotypes common to all four donors, non-shared ones had lower generation probabilities. The sharing of 4% to 5.5% of naive CD4 clonotypes was seen across a few donors.

This receptor was identified in a man in his late teens or twenties in good health. Some clones in this sample may be carry-over from other donors' samples. What was sequenced was naive CD4+ T cells from PBMCs. Subset here: CD45RA+ positively selected. This chain uses TRBV11-1 with TRBJ1-2, with no clear D. CDR3 DNA sequence: TGTGCCAGCAGCCTGGGAGTCAACTATGGCTACACCTTC. Amino acid sequence: CASSLGVNYGYTF.